Presented here are 3 T cell receptor beta chains from one specimen sequenced in a study of control samples from healthy donors and cancer patients. The table came from immunoSEQ multiplex PCR; TCRdb's copy has only in-frame clones and leaves some out. The sample includes about 120,000 clones, 93% seen only once; the top ten take over 1.5%. The sequencing sample was made of PBMCs. The receptors here all came from a man aged 50-60 years with head and neck cancer.

The J gene is TRBJ2-4, the V gene TRBV10-3, with a possible D match to TRBD1 (5 bases). The germline V and J ends were trimmed by 6 bases and 0 bases, with 12 bases remaining between them. The germline V gene encodes CDR1 ENHRY and CDR2 SYGVKD. The length of the CDR3 is 15 residues. The CDR3 DNA reads as TGTGCCATCAGGGACCCACAGGTAGCCAAAAACATTCAGTACTTC. Amino acid sequence: CAIRDPQVAKNIQYF.

The rearrangement links TRBV7-8 to TRBJ2-5; D might be TRBD1 (5 bases). From germline, CDR1 is SGHVS and CDR2 FQNEAQ. The V and J ends lost 2 bases and 6 bases respectively, with 13 bases between them. This CDR3 is 14 amino acids long. CDR3 nucleotide sequence: TGTGCCAGCAGCTTACAGTGGGGCAGGAAGACCCAGTACTTC. Amino acids: CASSLQWGRKTQYF.

The genes are TRBV11-2 and TRBJ1-2; D gene ambiguous. The CDR3 loop spans 12 amino acids. Germline lookup yields CDR1 SGHAT and CDR2 FQNNGV. The germline V and J ends were trimmed by 0 bases and 10 bases, with 9 bases remaining between them. Here the CDR3 DNA reads TGTGCCAGCAGCTTAGACCAGCGTAACTACACCTTC. Protein sequence: CASSLDQRNYTF.